Below are 16 T cell receptor beta chains sequenced from a single sample in a study of T cells after yellow fever vaccination. TCRdb analysed the 5' RACE reads with MiXCR anew, one entry per CDR3 protein. The sample includes about 300,000 distinct CDR3 sequences, 8.5% to 10% of them seen just once. Sequencing was performed on CD4+ T cells sorted from PBMCs, taken 5 days after the yellow fever booster vaccination. Source of these receptors: a man aged 18 to 30 who received the YFV17D yellow fever vaccine.

The table lists this clonotype with a few counts. The chain combines TRBV3-1 with TRBJ1-5; 8 nucleotides align to TRBD1. In germline, CDR1 is LGHDT, CDR2 YNNKEL (reference sequence). The CDR3 is made up of 16 amino acids. The V segment lost 5 bases and the J segment 5 bases; nucleotides outside the gene matches: 11. In DNA form, the CDR3 reads TGTGCCAGCAGCGGAGGAGCAGGGGGCGCGGATCAGCCCCAGCATTTT. This codes for CASSGGAGGADQPQHF.

In this sample, this clonotype turned up a few times. This chain uses TRBV9 with TRBJ1-2; D remains unclear. Trimming stripped 0 bases from V and 6 bases from J, with 12 bases between. CDR3 length: 14 amino acids. Germline CDR1 reads SGDLS; CDR2 reads YYNGEE. The CDR3 coding sequence is TGTGCCAGCAGCGTAGGAGGGTCGAACCATGGCTACACCTTC. Protein sequence: CASSVGGSNHGYTF. Full variable domain (outside the CDR3, taken from reference TRBV9 and TRBJ1-2): DSGVTQTPKHLITATGQRVTLRCSPRSGDLSVYWYQQSLDQGLQFLIQYYNGEERAKGNILERFSAQQFPDLHSELNLSSLELGDSALYFCASSVGGSNHGYTFGSGTRLTVV.

This clonotype has only a few counts. The V call is TRBV20-1, the J call TRBJ2-7, with D hard to call. This CDR3 region has 13 residues. The V gene lost 0 bases and the J gene lost 4 bases, with 10 bases spanning the gap. CDR1 is DFQATT and CDR2 is SNEGSKA in the germline V gene (reference sequence). In DNA, the CDR3 is TGCAGTGCTAGAGAGCCCCCCCGGTACGAGCAGTACTTC. Its translation: CSAREPPRYEQYF.

The J gene is TRBJ1-3, the V gene TRBV19; unclear D gene. Trimming removed 3 bases at V and 3 bases at J, with 12 bases between. The germline V gene encodes CDR1 LNHDA and CDR2 SQIVND (reference sequence). This CDR3 spans 15 amino acids. CDR3 amino acids: CASSIYGGLGNTIYF. DNA for the CDR3: TGTGCCAGTAGTATTTACGGAGGCCTTGGAAACACCATATATTTT.

This clonotype was observed many times. V gene TRBV7-9 combines with J gene TRBJ2-5; D call uncertain. CDR1 SEHNR and CDR2 FQNEAQ come from the germline V gene (reference sequence). The CDR3 sequence is 13 residues long. With 3 bases removed from V and 4 bases from J, the gap between germline ends came to 9 bases. In DNA form, the CDR3 reads TGTGCCAGCAGCTTGACGGGCCCAGAGACCCAGTACTTC. Residues: CASSLTGPETQYF.

This clonotype came up a few times. The chain is built from TRBV3-1 and TRBJ2-3; TRBD2 matches at 8 bases. Germline-derived CDR1 and CDR2 are LGHDT and YNNKEL (reference sequence). Trimming took 6 bases from V and 2 from J; bases not matched to a gene: 4. The CDR3 is made up of 14 amino acids. The CDR3 bases are TGTGCCAGCAGACAACTAGCGGACACAGATACGCAGTATTTT. It yields the protein CASRQLADTDTQYF.

This clonotype came up a few times. The chain joins TRBV4-1 to TRBJ2-7; possible D gene TRBD2, 7 bases. Deletions cut 1 base from V and 0 bases from J, with 16 bases between. From germline, CDR1 is MGHRA and CDR2 YSYEKL. The CDR3 covers 17 residues. CDR3 sequence (DNA): TGCGCCAGCAGCCAAGGTTCGAGGGGGGGGAGCTCCTACGAGCAGTACTTC. Protein: CASSQGSRGGSSYEQYF.

This clonotype came up a few times. CDR3 residues: CSVEEPEQGGTGTEAFF. The CDR3 DNA follows: TGCAGCGTTGAAGAACCCGAACAGGGCGGTACGGGCACTGAAGCTTTCTTT. The J gene is TRBJ1-1, the V gene TRBV29-1; D might be TRBD1 (6 bases). V lost 0 bases and J 4 bases, leaving 21 bases between the germline ends. The CDR3 is 17 residues long. The germline V gene encodes CDR1 SQVTM and CDR2 ANQGSEA. The full variable domain, rest sourced from reference TRBV29-1 and TRBJ1-1, is SAVISQKPSRDICQRGTSLTIQCQVDSQVTMMFWYRQQPGQSLTLIATANQGSEATYESGFVIDKFPISRPNLTFSTLTVSNMSPEDSSIYLCSVEEPEQGGTGTEAFFGQGTRLTVV.

This chain links TRBV7-2 with TRBJ2-5; unclear D gene. CDR3 length: 12 amino acids. CDR1 and CDR2 (germline): SGHTA, FQGNSA. V lost 4 bases to trimming and J lost 5 bases, with 8 bases between them. The CDR3 sequence is CASSWKWETQYF. The CDR3 nucleotides are TGTGCCAGCAGCTGGAAGTGGGAGACCCAGTACTTC. The full variable domain, with the rest looked up from reference TRBV7-2 and TRBJ2-5, is GAGVSQSPSNKVTEKGKDVELRCDPISGHTALYWYRQSLGQGLEFLIYFQGNSAPDKSGLPSDRFSAERTGGSVSTLTIQRTQQEDSAVYLCASSWKWETQYFGPGTRLLVL.

J is TRBJ2-3 and V is TRBV7-7, with D perhaps matching TRBD2 (6 bases). The CDR3 is 13 residues long. Trimming stripped 3 bases from V and 5 bases from J, with 9 bases between. The germline V gene has CDR1 SSHAT and CDR2 FNYEAQ (reference sequence). This CDR3 is CASSFDGGDTQYF. CDR3 bases: TGTGCCAGCAGCTTCGACGGGGGAGATACGCAGTATTTT.

This chain connects TRBV12-3 or TRBV12-4 to TRBJ2-3; D call uncertain. The CDR3 spans 12 residues. V lost 11 bases and J 0 bases, leaving 9 bases between the germline ends. The CDR3 region has the DNA TGTGCCTGCGGAGTAAGCACAGATACGCAGTATTTT. Amino acid sequence: CACGVSTDTQYF.

This chain joins TRBV6-1 and TRBJ1-5; TRBD1 aligns across 8 bases. Trimming took 2 bases from V and 7 from J; bases not matched to a gene: 13. The germline CDR1 and CDR2 sequences are MNHNS and SASEGT. The CDR3 runs 17 residues. CDR3 DNA sequence: TGTGCCAGCAGTGAACGACCTCCGGGACAGGTGATCCAGCCCCAGCATTTT. Translated: CASSERPPGQVIQPQHF.

This clonotype was counted a few times. This chain connects TRBV10-3 to TRBJ1-2; D unclear. The V gene's germline CDR1 is ENHRY and CDR2 SYGVKD. This CDR3 is built from 13 residues. Deletions cut 8 bases from V and 5 bases from J, with 15 bases between. The CDR3: CAIGTSGGYGYTF. DNA of the CDR3: TGTGCCATCGGAACCTCCGGAGGGTATGGCTACACCTTC.

The chain links TRBV7-2 to TRBJ2-4; D call uncertain. Germline CDR1 SGHTA, CDR2 FQGNSA. Trimming stripped 8 bases from V and 8 bases from J, with 10 bases between. The CDR3 consists of 11 residues. The CDR3 DNA is TGTGCCAGCGGGGTGCGCGACATTCAGTACTTC. Translated: CASGVRDIQYF.

This clonotype was seen a few times. The CDR3 nucleotides are TGTGCCTGGGACAGGGGCACTGGAAAACTGTTTTTT. This codes for CAWDRGTGKLFF. This sequence joins TRBV30 and TRBJ1-4; 8 bases align to TRBD1. The trim removed 5 bases at V and 10 bases at J, leaving 6 bases unmatched. This CDR3 has 12 amino acids. Germline CDR1 reads GTSNPN; CDR2 reads SVGIG (reference sequence).

This chain uses TRBV12-3 or TRBV12-4 with TRBJ1-6; D is unresolved. The CDR3 covers 12 residues. Trimming took off 2 bases at V and 8 bases at J, with 4 bases between the two ends. The CDR3 bases are TGTGCCAGCAGTTTAATTGATTCACCCCTCCACTTT. This codes for CASSLIDSPLHF.